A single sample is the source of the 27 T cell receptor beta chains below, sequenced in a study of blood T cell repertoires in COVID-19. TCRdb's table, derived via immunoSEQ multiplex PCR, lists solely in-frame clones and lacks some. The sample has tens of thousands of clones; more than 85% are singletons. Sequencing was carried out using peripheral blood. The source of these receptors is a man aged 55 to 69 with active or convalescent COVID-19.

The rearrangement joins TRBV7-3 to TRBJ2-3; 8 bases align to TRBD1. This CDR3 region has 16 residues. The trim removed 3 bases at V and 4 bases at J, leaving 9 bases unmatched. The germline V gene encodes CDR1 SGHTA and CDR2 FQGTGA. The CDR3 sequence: CASSFGQGPGADTQYF. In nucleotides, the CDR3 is TGTGCCAGCAGCTTCGGACAGGGACCCGGGGCAGATACGCAGTATTTT.

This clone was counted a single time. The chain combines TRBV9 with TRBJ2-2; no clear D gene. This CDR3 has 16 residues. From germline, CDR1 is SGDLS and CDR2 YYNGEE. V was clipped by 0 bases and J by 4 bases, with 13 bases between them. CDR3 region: CASSVDPGSSTGELFF. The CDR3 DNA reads TGTGCCAGCAGCGTAGACCCCGGTTCTTCCACCGGGGAGCTGTTTTTT.

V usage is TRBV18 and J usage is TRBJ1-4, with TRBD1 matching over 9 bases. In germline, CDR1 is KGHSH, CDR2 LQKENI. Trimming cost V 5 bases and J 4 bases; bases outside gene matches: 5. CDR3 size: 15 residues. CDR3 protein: CASSAGTGFNEKLFF. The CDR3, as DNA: TGTGCCAGCTCAGCCGGGACAGGGTTTAATGAAAAACTGTTTTTT.

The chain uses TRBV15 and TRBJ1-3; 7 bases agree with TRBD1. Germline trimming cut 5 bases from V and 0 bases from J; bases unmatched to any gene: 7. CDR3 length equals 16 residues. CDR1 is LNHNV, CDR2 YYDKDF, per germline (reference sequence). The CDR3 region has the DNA TGTGCCACCAGCGGACTAACAGGGGCCTCTGGAAACACCATATATTTT. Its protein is CATSGLTGASGNTIYF. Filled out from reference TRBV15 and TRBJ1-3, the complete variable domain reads DAMVIQNPRYQVTQFGKPVTLSCSQTLNHNVMYWYQQKSSQAPKLLFHYYDKDFNNEADTPDNFQSRRPNTSFCFLDIRSPGLGDTAMYLCATSGLTGASGNTIYFGEGSWLTVV.

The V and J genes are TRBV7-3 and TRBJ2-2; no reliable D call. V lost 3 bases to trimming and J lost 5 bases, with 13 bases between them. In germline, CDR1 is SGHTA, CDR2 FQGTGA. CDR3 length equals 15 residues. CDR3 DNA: TGTGCCAGCAGCTTCCTCACCGGAGTAACCGGGGAGCTGTTTTTT. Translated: CASSFLTGVTGELFF.

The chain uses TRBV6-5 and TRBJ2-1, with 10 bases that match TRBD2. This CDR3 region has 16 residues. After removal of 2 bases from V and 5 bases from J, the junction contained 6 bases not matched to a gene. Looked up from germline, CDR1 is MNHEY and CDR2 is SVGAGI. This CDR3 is CASSYGRTSGDNEQFF. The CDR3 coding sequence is TGTGCCAGCAGTTACGGTAGGACTAGCGGAGACAATGAGCAGTTCTTC.

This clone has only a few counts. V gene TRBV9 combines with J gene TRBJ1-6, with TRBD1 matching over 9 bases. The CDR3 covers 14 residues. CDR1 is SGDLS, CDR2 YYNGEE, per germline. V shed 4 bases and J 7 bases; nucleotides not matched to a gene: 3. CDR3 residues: CASSSGQGNSPLHF. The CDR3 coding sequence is TGTGCCAGCAGCTCCGGACAGGGGAATTCACCCCTCCACTTT.

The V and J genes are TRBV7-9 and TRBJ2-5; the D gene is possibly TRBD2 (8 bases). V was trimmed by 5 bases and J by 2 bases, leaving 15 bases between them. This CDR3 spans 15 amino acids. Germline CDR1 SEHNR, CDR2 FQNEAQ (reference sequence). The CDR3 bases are TGTGCCAGCAGCAAGGGGGCTAGCGGGCAAGAGACCCAGTACTTC. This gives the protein CASSKGASGQETQYF.

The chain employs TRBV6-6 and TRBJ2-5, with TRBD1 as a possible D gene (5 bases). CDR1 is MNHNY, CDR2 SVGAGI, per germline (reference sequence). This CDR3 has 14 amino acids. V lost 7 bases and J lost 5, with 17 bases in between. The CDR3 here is CASTSIGVVETQYF. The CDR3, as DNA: TGTGCCAGCACTTCCATAGGGGTGGTGGAGACCCAGTACTTC.

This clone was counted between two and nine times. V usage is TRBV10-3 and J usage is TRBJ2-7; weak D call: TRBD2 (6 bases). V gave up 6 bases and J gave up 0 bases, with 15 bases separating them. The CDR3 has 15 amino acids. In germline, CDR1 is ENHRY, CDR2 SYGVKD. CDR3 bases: TGTGCCATCAGGGGGGGACCGACCAGCTCCTACGAGCAGTACTTC. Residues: CAIRGGPTSSYEQYF.

CDR3 bases: TGTGCCAGCAGCGCTAGCGGGGGCCGATACAATGAGCAGTTCTTC. Its translation: CASSASGGRYNEQFF. The chain employs TRBV9 and TRBJ2-1, with 10 bases that match TRBD2. The CDR3 extends over 15 amino acids. Germline trimming cut 3 bases from V and 4 bases from J; bases unmatched to any gene: 4. Germline CDR1 reads SGDLS; CDR2 reads YYNGEE. Together with reference TRBV9 and TRBJ2-1, the CDR3 gives the full variable domain: DSGVTQTPKHLITATGQRVTLRCSPRSGDLSVYWYQQSLDQGLQFLIQYYNGEERAKGNILERFSAQQFPDLHSELNLSSLELGDSALYFCASSASGGRYNEQFFGPGTRLTVL.

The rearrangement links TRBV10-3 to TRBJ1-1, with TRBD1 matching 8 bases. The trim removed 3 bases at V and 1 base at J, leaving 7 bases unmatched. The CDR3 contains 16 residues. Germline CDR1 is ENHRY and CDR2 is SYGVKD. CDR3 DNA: TGTGCCATCAGTGAACCACAGGGGACAGGGAACACTGAAGCTTTCTTT. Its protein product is CAISEPQGTGNTEAFF.

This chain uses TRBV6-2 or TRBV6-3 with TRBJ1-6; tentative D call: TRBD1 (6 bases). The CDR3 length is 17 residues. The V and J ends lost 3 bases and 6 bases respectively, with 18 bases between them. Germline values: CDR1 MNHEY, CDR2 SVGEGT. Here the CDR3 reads CASSYFLRTEVNSPLHF. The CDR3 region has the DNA TGTGCCAGCAGTTATTTCCTGAGGACAGAGGTTAATTCACCCCTCCACTTT.

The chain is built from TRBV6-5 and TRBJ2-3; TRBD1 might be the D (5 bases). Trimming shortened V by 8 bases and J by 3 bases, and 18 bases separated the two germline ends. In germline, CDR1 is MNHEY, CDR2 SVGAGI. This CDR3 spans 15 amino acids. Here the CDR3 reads CASGSQVVRTDTQYF. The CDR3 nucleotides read TGTGCCAGCGGATCACAGGTGGTAAGAACAGATACGCAGTATTTT.

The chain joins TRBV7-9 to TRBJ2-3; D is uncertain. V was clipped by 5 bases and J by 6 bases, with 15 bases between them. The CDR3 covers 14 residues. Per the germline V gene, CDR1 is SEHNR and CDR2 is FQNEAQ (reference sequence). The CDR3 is CASSRTGARDTQYF. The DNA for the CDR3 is TGTGCCAGCAGCAGAACGGGTGCCCGGGATACGCAGTATTTT. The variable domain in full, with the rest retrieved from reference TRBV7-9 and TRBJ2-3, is DTGVSQNPRHKITKRGQNVTFRCDPISEHNRLYWYRQTLGQGPEFLTYFQNEAQLEKSRLLSDRFSAERPKGSFSTLEIQRTEQGDSAMYLCASSRTGARDTQYFGPGTRLTVL.

The CDR3 bases are TGTGCCAGCAGTACTGACAGGGGGAACCAGCCCCAGCATTTT. Translation: CASSTDRGNQPQHF. The chain couples TRBV28 to TRBJ1-5; 9 bases align to TRBD1. The CDR3 has 14 residues. The germline gives CDR1 MDHEN, CDR2 SYDVKM. The trim removed 5 bases at V and 7 bases at J, leaving 6 bases unmatched.

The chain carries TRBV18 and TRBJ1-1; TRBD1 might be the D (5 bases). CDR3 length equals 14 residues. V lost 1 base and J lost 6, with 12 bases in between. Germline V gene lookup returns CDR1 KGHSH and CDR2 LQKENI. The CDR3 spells CASSPQEGKSEAFF. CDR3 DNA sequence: TGTGCCAGCTCACCACAGGAGGGGAAGTCTGAAGCTTTCTTT.

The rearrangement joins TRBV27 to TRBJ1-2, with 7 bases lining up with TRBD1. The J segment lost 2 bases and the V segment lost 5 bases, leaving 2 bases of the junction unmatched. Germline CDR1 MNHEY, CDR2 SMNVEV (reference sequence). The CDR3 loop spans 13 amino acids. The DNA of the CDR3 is TGTGCCAGCAGTCTACAGGGGAACTATGGCTACACCTTC. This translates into CASSLQGNYGYTF.

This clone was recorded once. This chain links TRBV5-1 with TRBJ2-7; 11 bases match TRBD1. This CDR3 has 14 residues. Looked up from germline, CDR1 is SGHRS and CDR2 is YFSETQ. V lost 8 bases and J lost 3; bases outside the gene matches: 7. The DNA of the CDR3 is TGCGCCAGTAGCGGACAGGGGGCATACTACGAGCAGTACTTC. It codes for CASSGQGAYYEQYF.

CDR3 amino acids: CSASGGTEAFF. The CDR3 coding sequence is TGCAGTGCTAGTGGAGGAACTGAAGCTTTCTTT. This chain joins TRBV20-1 and TRBJ1-1; no clear D gene. Trimming left V 3 bases short and J 5 bases short, with 7 bases between. Germline CDR1 is DFQATT and CDR2 is SNEGSKA (reference sequence). The CDR3 has 11 amino acids.

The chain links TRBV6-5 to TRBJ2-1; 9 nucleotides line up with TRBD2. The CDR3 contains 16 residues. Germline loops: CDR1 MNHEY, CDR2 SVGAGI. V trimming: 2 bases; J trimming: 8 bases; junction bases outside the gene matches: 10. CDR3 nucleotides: TGTGCCAGCAGTTACGGGACTAGCATGGGTCCCTATGAGCAGTTCTTC. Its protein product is CASSYGTSMGPYEQFF.

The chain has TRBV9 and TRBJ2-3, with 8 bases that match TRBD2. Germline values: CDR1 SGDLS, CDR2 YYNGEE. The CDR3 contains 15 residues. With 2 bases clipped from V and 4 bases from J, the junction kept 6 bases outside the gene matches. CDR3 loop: CASSVGGAEADTQYF. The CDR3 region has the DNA TGTGCCAGCAGCGTCGGGGGGGCCGAGGCAGATACGCAGTATTTT.

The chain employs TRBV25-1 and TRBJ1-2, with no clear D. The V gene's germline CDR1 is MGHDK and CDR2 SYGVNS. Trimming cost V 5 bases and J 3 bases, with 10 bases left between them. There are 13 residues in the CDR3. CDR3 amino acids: CASSLDRYYGYTF. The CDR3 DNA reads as TGTGCCAGCAGTCTAGACCGGTACTATGGCTACACCTTC.

CDR3 in amino acids: CASSYSTGLATEAFF. The DNA of the CDR3 is TGTGCCAGCAGTTACTCTACGGGGTTGGCCACTGAAGCTTTCTTT. The V and J genes are TRBV6-6 and TRBJ1-1; no clear D gene. The CDR3 covers 15 residues. The V gene's germline CDR1 is MNHNY and CDR2 SVGAGI (reference sequence). Trimming shortened V by 0 bases and J by 4 bases, and 12 bases separated the two germline ends.

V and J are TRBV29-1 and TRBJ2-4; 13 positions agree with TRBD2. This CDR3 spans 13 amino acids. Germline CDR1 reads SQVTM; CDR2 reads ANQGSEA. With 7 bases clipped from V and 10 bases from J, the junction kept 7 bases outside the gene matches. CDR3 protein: CSAGLAGAPIQYF. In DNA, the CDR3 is TGCAGCGCCGGACTAGCGGGAGCGCCTATTCAGTACTTC.

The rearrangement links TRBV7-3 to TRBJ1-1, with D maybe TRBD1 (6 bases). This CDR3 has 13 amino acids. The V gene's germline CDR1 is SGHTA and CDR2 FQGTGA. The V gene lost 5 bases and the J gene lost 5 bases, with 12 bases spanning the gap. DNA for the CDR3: TGTGCCAGCAGCCCACAGGGAGGGACTGAAGCTTTCTTT. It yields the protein CASSPQGGTEAFF.

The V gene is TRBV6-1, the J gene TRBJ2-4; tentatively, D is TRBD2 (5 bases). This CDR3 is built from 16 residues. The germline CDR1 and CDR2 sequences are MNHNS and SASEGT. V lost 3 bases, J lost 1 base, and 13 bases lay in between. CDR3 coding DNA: TGTGCCAGCAGTGACCCGGGATATGACGCCAAAAACATTCAGTACTTC. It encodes CASSDPGYDAKNIQYF.